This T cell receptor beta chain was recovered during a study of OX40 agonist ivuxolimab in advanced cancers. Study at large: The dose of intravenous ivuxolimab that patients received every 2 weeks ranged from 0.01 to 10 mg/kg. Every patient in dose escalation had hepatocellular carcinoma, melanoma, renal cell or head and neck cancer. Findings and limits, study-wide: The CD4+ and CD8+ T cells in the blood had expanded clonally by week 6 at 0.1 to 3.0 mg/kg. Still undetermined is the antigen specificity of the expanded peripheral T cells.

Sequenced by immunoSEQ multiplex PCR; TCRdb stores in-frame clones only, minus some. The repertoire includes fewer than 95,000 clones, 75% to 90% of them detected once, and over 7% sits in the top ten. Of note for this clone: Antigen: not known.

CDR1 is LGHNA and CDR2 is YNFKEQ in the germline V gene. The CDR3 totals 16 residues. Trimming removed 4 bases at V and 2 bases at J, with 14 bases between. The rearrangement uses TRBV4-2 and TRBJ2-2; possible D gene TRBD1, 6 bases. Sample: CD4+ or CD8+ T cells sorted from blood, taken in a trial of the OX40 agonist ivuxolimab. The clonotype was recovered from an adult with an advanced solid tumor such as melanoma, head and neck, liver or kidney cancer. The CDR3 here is CASSPTPGTNTGELFF. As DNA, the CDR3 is TGTGCCAGCAGCCCAACTCCCGGGACAAACACCGGGGAGCTGTTTTTT.